The clone carrying this T cell receptor (beta chain) has more than one count but fewer than ten. The target antigen is unknown. The data were taken from a study of response to subunit inactivated influenza vaccine. Study-level results: Authors suggested each seasonal influenza vaccination recruits few new T cells.

Germline values: CDR1 LGHDT, CDR2 YNNKEL (reference sequence). CDR3 length equals 13 residues. V was cut by 10 bases and J by 8 bases, with 18 bases left in between. Via MiXCR, TCRdb re-called the RT-PCR reads, giving one row per CDR3 protein. The sample records approximately 530,000 distinct CDR3 sequences, about 7.2% being singletons. The chain has TRBV3-1 and TRBJ2-4; D gene uncertain. This sample comprised PBMCs from blood, obtained less than 30 months after vaccination. This receptor was obtained from a man aged 50 to 69 who received an inactivated influenza vaccine. The CDR3 DNA reads TGTGCCATCGAGGACCCCCGGGCACACATTCAGTACTTC. It is translated as CAIEDPRAHIQYF.